Listed here are 22 T cell receptor beta chains from one sample, sequenced in a study of blood T cells in healthy people across ages. PCR was performed a second time for 7 to 11 cycles using a sample-barcoded 5' primer and a J-beta primer mix. TCRdb processed the 5' RACE reads anew with MiXCR; each CDR3 protein has one entry. The sample includes 800,000 to 1,300,000 distinct CDR3 sequences, approximately 25% seen only once; the top ten take around 0.7%. A further study also used this sample, focusing on T cells of mothers and their children.

The sequencing input was blood. The origin of the receptors is a girl aged 2 to 10 in good health.

This clonotype was observed a few times. The chain uses TRBV20-1 and TRBJ2-5; D assignment may be TRBD1 or TRBD2 (5 bases each). This CDR3 region has 15 residues. The germline CDR1 and CDR2 sequences are DFQATT and SNEGSKA (reference sequence). V lost 5 bases, J lost 5 bases, and 21 bases lay in between. CDR3 region: CSAQTTSTGRETQYF. The CDR3 nucleotides are TGCAGTGCTCAAACCACGTCGACGGGGCGGGAGACCCAGTACTTC.

The V call is TRBV6-2 or TRBV6-3, the J call TRBJ2-1; 7 bases fit TRBD1. Germline loops: CDR1 MNHEY, CDR2 SVGEGT. This CDR3 spans 17 amino acids. The junction had 11 bases not matched to a gene; V was cut back by 6 bases and J by 0 bases. CDR3 loop: CASSSGTVFISYNEQFF. The CDR3 region has the DNA TGTGCCAGCAGCTCCGGGACAGTCTTTATCTCCTACAATGAGCAGTTCTTC.

The chain employs TRBV28 and TRBJ2-7; no firm D call. The CDR3 is made up of 15 amino acids. Germline V gene lookup returns CDR1 MDHEN and CDR2 SYDVKM. Trimming cost V 6 bases and J 2 bases, with 17 bases left between them. This CDR3 is CASSSPPRATYEQYF. The CDR3 coding sequence is TGTGCCAGCAGCTCCCCGCCCCGGGCCACCTACGAGCAGTACTTC.

CDR3 loop: CASSTVPGQRTDTQYF. The CDR3 coding sequence is TGTGCCAGTAGTACCGTCCCGGGACAGCGCACAGATACGCAGTATTTT. The V gene is TRBV19, the J gene TRBJ2-3; 7 positions agree with TRBD1. The V gene end was trimmed by 4 bases and the J gene end by 1 base; junction bases not matched to a gene: 8. The CDR3 consists of 16 residues. Per the germline V gene, CDR1 is LNHDA and CDR2 is SQIVND (reference sequence).

A few counts support this clonotype. The chain is built from TRBV5-5 and TRBJ2-5, with D tentatively TRBD1 or TRBD2 (5 bases each). Trimming left V 1 base short and J 2 bases short, with 12 bases between. The V gene's germline CDR1 is SGHKS and CDR2 YYEKEE (reference sequence). The CDR3 contains 15 residues. The CDR3 loop is CASSLFGDPQETQYF. CDR3 DNA sequence: TGTGCCAGCAGCTTGTTCGGGGACCCTCAAGAGACCCAGTACTTC.

CDR3 in amino acids: CASSNRGAYEQYF. The CDR3 nucleotides are TGTGCCAGCAGTAATCGCGGGGCCTACGAGCAGTACTTC. The V call is TRBV27, the J call TRBJ2-7; D might be TRBD2 (6 bases). Trimming took 5 bases from V and 2 from J, leaving 10 bases between them. CDR1 is MNHEY and CDR2 is SMNVEV in the germline V gene (reference sequence). The CDR3 is made up of 13 amino acids.

The chain uses TRBV11-1 and TRBJ2-5; D is unclear. CDR3 length equals 15 residues. Germline V lookup: CDR1 SGHAT, CDR2 FQDESV (reference sequence). Trimming pared 1 base from V and 3 bases from J, leaving 12 bases between. CDR3 protein: CASSLVTSREETQYF. CDR3 DNA: TGTGCCAGCAGCTTAGTTACGTCACGGGAAGAGACCCAGTACTTC.

The J gene is TRBJ2-2, the V gene TRBV2, with 12 bases that match TRBD2. CDR1 and CDR2 from the germline V gene are SNHLY and FYNNEI. V dropped 4 bases and J dropped 3; count of bases not matched to a gene: 3. The CDR3 loop spans 16 amino acids. This CDR3 is CASSARTSGDTGELFF. CDR3 in DNA: TGTGCCAGCAGTGCCCGGACTAGCGGGGACACCGGGGAGCTGTTTTTT.

This chain joins TRBV29-1 and TRBJ1-1; D is ambiguous. The CDR3 spans 14 residues. Germline V gene data show CDR1 as SQVTM and CDR2 as ANQGSEA. Trimming pared 6 bases from V and 1 base from J, leaving 15 bases between. The CDR3 DNA follows: TGCAGCGTCCCTTACGGCGGGCCGAACACTGAAGCTTTCTTT. Its protein is CSVPYGGPNTEAFF. Using reference TRBV29-1 and TRBJ1-1 for the parts outside the CDR3, the full variable domain is SAVISQKPSRDICQRGTSLTIQCQVDSQVTMMFWYRQQPGQSLTLIATANQGSEATYESGFVIDKFPISRPNLTFSTLTVSNMSPEDSSIYLCSVPYGGPNTEAFFGQGTRLTVV.

The chain joins TRBV7-8 to TRBJ1-4; D is unclear. Germline V gene sequence: CDR1 SGHVS, CDR2 FQNEAQ. Trimming removed 2 bases from V and 10 bases from J, with 14 bases in between. The CDR3 covers 14 residues. Written as DNA, the CDR3 is TGTGCCAGCAGCTTACTCCCCCCCGTCCGAAAACTGTTTTTT. Amino acids: CASSLLPPVRKLFF.

The chain employs TRBV7-8 and TRBJ2-5; possibly TRBD1 for D (6 bases). The CDR3 is 14 amino acids. Germline CDR1 is SGHVS and CDR2 is FQNEAQ. Trimming left V 5 bases short and J 1 base short, with 11 bases between. Here the CDR3 reads CASSQTGAQETQYF. The DNA of the CDR3 is TGTGCCAGCAGCCAGACAGGAGCCCAAGAGACCCAGTACTTC.

The rearrangement links TRBV7-9 to TRBJ2-5; 14 bases match TRBD2. The end of the DNA fits TRBJ2-7 better, so the J call may be wrong. The CDR3 has 16 residues. CDR1 SEHNR and CDR2 FQNEAQ come from the germline V gene (reference sequence). CDR3 region: CASSSKPGLAGAEQYF. Here the CDR3 DNA reads TGTGCCAGCAGCTCGAAACCGGGACTAGCGGGAGCCGAGCAGTACTTC.

This clonotype was observed a handful of times. The V and J genes are TRBV7-9 and TRBJ1-4; D call uncertain. Germline values: CDR1 SEHNR, CDR2 FQNEAQ (reference sequence). CDR3 length: 15 amino acids. V gave up 2 bases and J gave up 13 bases, with 20 bases separating them. CDR3 nucleotide sequence: TGTGCCAGCAGCTTATCCCTCCTTGGAGGCCTAGGACTGTTTTTT. Residues: CASSLSLLGGLGLFF.

The chain uses TRBV29-1 and TRBJ2-1; 8 nucleotides agree with TRBD2. V lost 7 bases, J lost 3 bases, and 8 bases stayed unmatched. Germline V lookup: CDR1 SQVTM, CDR2 ANQGSEA. This CDR3 spans 14 amino acids. The CDR3 region is CSAPTSGRYNEQFF. The CDR3 nucleotides are TGCAGCGCTCCAACTAGCGGCCGCTACAATGAGCAGTTCTTC.

This clonotype was observed a few times. The chain recombines TRBV5-5 with TRBJ1-1; D not certain. V gave up 4 bases and J gave up 3 bases, with 16 bases separating them. This CDR3 has 15 amino acids. Germline-derived CDR1 and CDR2 are SGHKS and YYEKEE (reference sequence). The CDR3 here is CASSPDGRVDTEAFF. CDR3 in DNA: TGTGCCAGCAGCCCGGACGGACGGGTAGACACTGAAGCTTTCTTT. The full variable domain, completed using reference TRBV5-5 and TRBJ1-1, is DAGVTQSPTHLIKTRGQQVTLRCSPISGHKSVSWYQQVLGQGPQFIFQYYEKEERGRGNFPDRFSARQFPNYSSELNVNALLLGDSALYLCASSPDGRVDTEAFFGQGTRLTVV.

This chain uses TRBV15 with TRBJ2-5; tentative D call: TRBD2 (5 bases). This CDR3 region has 14 residues. V dropped 0 bases and J dropped 4 bases, with 9 bases sitting between them. Germline V gives CDR1 LNHNV, CDR2 YYDKDF (reference sequence). DNA for the CDR3: TGTGCCACCAGCAGAGAAGCGGAGCGAGAGACCCAGTACTTC. This sequence encodes CATSREAERETQYF.

V gene TRBV9 combines with J gene TRBJ2-1; possible D gene TRBD2, 7 bases. Trimming pared 3 bases from V and 9 bases from J, leaving 13 bases between. Germline CDR1 reads SGDLS; CDR2 reads YYNGEE. The CDR3 runs 13 residues. The CDR3 spells CASSEGGRGEQFF. The DNA for the CDR3 is TGTGCCAGCAGCGAGGGGGGGAGGGGTGAGCAGTTCTTC. Full variable domain (remainder filled in from reference TRBV9 and TRBJ2-1): DSGVTQTPKHLITATGQRVTLRCSPRSGDLSVYWYQQSLDQGLQFLIQYYNGEERAKGNILERFSAQQFPDLHSELNLSSLELGDSALYFCASSEGGRGEQFFGPGTRLTVL.

This clonotype was found a few times. The chain recombines TRBV29-1 with TRBJ2-3; D is tentatively TRBD1 or TRBD2 (5 bases each). This CDR3 has 16 amino acids. Trimming took off 3 bases at V and 0 bases at J, with 16 bases between the two ends. The germline CDR1 and CDR2 sequences are SQVTM and ANQGSEA. The chain's CDR3 is CSVDYPLGDSTDTQYF. The CDR3 nucleotides read TGCAGCGTTGATTATCCTTTGGGGGACAGCACAGATACGCAGTATTTT.

The rearrangement joins TRBV6-5 to TRBJ1-3; 8 bases are shared with TRBD1. This CDR3 is 16 amino acids long. V shed 4 bases and J 0 bases; nucleotides not matched to a gene: 5. Germline CDR1 MNHEY, CDR2 SVGAGI. The CDR3 protein is CASSSTGGGSGNTIYF. CDR3 sequence (DNA): TGTGCCAGCAGTTCTACAGGGGGAGGCTCTGGAAACACCATATATTTT.

This clonotype showed up just a few times. The chain couples TRBV6-6 to TRBJ1-2; maybe TRBD1 (6 bases). This CDR3 has 14 amino acids. V gave up 1 base and J gave up 6 bases, with 12 bases separating them. Looked up from germline, CDR1 is MNHNY and CDR2 is SVGAGI (reference sequence). In DNA, the CDR3 is TGTGCCAGCAGTTACTACAGGGAATCGGATGGCTACACCTTC. It codes for CASSYYRESDGYTF.

The chain combines TRBV18 with TRBJ2-4; D gene unclear. V lost 5 bases and J lost 5, with 10 bases in between. This CDR3 contains 13 residues. Germline lookup yields CDR1 KGHSH and CDR2 LQKENI. CDR3 residues: CASSMDGENIQYF. In DNA, the CDR3 is TGTGCCAGCTCAATGGACGGTGAAAACATTCAGTACTTC. The full variable domain, its missing parts supplied by reference TRBV18 and TRBJ2-4, is NAGVMQNPRHLVRRRGQEARLRCSPMKGHSHVYWYRQLPEEGLKFMVYLQKENIIDESGMPKERFSAEFPKEGPSILRIQQVVRGDSAAYFCASSMDGENIQYFGAGTRLSVL.

The gene calls are TRBV18 and TRBJ2-5; perhaps TRBD1 as D (6 bases). Near its end, the DNA agrees better with TRBJ2-1, so the J call may be wrong. This CDR3 spans 13 amino acids. The germline V gene encodes CDR1 KGHSH and CDR2 LQKENI. CDR3: CASSPNAGDEQFF. The CDR3 DNA sequence: TGTGCCAGCTCACCAAATGCAGGGGATGAGCAGTTCTTC.